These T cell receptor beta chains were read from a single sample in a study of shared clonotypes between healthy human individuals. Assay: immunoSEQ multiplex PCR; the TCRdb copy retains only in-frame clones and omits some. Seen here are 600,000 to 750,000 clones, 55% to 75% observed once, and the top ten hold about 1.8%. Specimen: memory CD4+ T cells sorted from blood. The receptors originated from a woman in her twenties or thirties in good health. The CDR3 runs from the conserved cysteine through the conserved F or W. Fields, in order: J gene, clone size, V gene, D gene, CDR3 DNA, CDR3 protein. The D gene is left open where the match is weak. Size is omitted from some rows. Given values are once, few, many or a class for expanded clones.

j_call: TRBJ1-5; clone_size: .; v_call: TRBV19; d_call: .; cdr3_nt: TGTGCCAGTAGGCCACAGGCCGCGGGGGTCTTCGGTTATCAGCCCCAGCATTTT; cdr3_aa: CASRPQAAGVFGYQPQHF
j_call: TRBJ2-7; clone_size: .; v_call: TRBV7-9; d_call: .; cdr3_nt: TGTGCCAGCAGCTTCGCAGTCGGGTCCGGCGAGCAGTACTTC; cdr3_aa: CASSFAVGSGEQYF
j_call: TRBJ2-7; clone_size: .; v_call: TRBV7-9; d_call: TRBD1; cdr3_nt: TGTGCCAGCAGCGGCAAACCGGGACAGGGGGACTCCTACGAGCAGTACTTC; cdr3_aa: CASSGKPGQGDSYEQYF
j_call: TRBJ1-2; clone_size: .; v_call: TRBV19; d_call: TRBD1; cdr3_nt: TGTGCCAGTAGTATCCCTGGACAGGGTTGGTATGGCTACACCTTC; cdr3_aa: CASSIPGQGWYGYTF
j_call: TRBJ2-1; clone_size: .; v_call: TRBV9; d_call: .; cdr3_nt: TGTGCCAGCAGCGTAGCGGGAGATTTCTACAATGAGCAGTTCTTC; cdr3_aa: CASSVAGDFYNEQFF
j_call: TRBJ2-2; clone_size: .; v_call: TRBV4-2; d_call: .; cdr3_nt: TGTGCCAGCAGCCAAGATTGGGTACGGGGGAGTAACACCGGGGAGCTGTTTTTT; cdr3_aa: CASSQDWVRGSNTGELFF
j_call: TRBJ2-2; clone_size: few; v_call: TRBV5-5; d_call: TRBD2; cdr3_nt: TGTGCCAGCAGCCTGATGCCACTAGCGGGGACCGGGGAGCTGTTTTTT; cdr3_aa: CASSLMPLAGTGELFF
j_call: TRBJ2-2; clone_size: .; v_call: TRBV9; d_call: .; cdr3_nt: TGTGCCAGCAGCGTAGACACGGGGCGCATGGGCGGGGAGCTGTTTTTT; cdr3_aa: CASSVDTGRMGGELFF
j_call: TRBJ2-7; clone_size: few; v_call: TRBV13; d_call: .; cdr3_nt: TGTGCCAGCAGCTTAGTGGCTGGCTTTCGTAAAGGGACATTTTTGGGCGAGCAGTACTTC; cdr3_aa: CASSLVAGFRKGTFLGEQYF
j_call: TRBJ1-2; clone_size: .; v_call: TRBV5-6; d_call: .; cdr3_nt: TGTGCCAGCAGCTTGTATGACTCTAGCGGCTACACCTTC; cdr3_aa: CASSLYDSSGYTF
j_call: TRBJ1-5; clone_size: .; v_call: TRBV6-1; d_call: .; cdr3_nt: TGTGCCAGCAGTGAAGAGGAGGGAGGCAATCAGCCCCAGCATTTT; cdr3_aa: CASSEEEGGNQPQHF
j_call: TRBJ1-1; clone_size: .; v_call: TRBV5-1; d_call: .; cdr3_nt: TGCGCCAGCAGCTTACCTGTCGTATCGGGTGAAGCTTTCTTT; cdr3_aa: CASSLPVVSGEAFF
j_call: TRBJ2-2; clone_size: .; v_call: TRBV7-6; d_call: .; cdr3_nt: TGTGCCAGCAGCCAGGACTCCCGAACCGGGGAGCTGTTTTTT; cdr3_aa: CASSQDSRTGELFF
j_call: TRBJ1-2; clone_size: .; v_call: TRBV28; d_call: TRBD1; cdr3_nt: TGTGCCAGCACCCTCTCGGACAGGGGGCAAGGGGGCTACACCTTC; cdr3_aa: CASTLSDRGQGGYTF
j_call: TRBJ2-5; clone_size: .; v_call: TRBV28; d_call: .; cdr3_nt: TGTGCCAGCAGTTTAGGATCCCCCTTCAGGGGGGCTTCGGAGACCCAGTACTTC; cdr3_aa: CASSLGSPFRGASETQYF
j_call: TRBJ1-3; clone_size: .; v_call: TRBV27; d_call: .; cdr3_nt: TGTGCCAGCAATTCGGCCTCGTCGAGGGGAAACACCATATATTTT; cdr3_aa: CASNSASSRGNTIYF
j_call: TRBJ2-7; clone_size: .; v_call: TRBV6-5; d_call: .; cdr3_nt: TGTGCCAGCAGTTACTCGATTGGGGGCTACGAGCAGTACTTC; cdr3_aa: CASSYSIGGYEQYF
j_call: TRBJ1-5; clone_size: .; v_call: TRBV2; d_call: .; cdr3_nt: TGTGCCAGCAGTGAACAGGGTGCCCGGCAGCCCCAGCATTTT; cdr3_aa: CASSEQGARQPQHF
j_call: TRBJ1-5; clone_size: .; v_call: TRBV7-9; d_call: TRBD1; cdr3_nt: TGTGCCAGCAGCCTAATAAGCGGGACAGGGGACAATCAGCCCCAGCATTTT; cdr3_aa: CASSLISGTGDNQPQHF
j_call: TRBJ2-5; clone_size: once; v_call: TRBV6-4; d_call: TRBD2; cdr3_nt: TGTGCCAGCAGCCTAGCGGAGCAAGAGACCCAGTACTTC; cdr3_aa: CASSLAEQETQYF
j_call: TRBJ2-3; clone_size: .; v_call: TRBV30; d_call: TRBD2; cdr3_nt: TGTGCCTGGAGTACCCCGGGACTAGCGGGGATTACAGATACGCAGTATTTT; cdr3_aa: CAWSTPGLAGITDTQYF
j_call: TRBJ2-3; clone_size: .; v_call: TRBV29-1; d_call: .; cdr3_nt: TGCAGCGGGGCCAGTAGCGGTGGTACAGATACGCAGTATTTT; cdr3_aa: CSGASSGGTDTQYF
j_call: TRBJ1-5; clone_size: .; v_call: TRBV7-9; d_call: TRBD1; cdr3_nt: TGTGCCAGCAGCGGAACCGGGACAGGGAATCAGCCCCAGCATTTT; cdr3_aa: CASSGTGTGNQPQHF
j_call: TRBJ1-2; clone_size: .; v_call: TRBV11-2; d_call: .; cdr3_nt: TGTGCCAGCAGCTTAAAGTTTGCGCGGGACTATGGCTACACCTTC; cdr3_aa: CASSLKFARDYGYTF
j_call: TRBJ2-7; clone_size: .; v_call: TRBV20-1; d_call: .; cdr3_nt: TGCAGTGCTAAGTACTACGAGCAGTACTTC; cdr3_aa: CSAKYYEQYF
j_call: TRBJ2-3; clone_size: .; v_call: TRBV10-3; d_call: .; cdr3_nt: TGTGCCATCAGTGAGCGGGAAGATACGCAGTATTTT; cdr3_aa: CAISEREDTQYF
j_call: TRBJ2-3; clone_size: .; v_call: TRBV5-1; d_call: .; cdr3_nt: TGCGCCAGCAGCCGACAGTCAGATACGCAGTATTTT; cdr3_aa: CASSRQSDTQYF
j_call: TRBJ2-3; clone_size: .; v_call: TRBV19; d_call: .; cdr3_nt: TGTGCCAGTAGTAGAGATCGCGGAGATACGCAGTATTTT; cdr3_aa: CASSRDRGDTQYF
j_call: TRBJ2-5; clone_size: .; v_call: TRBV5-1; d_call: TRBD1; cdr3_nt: TGCGCCAGCAGCCCCGAGCGGACAGGGGGAGAGACCCAGTACTTC; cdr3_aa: CASSPERTGGETQYF
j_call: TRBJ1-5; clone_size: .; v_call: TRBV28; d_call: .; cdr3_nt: TGTGCCAGCACTACACGGGGCCGGGTCATTCAGCCCCAGCATTTT; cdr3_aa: CASTTRGRVIQPQHF
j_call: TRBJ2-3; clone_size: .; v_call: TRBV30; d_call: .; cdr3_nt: TGTGCCTGGCGAGGACCCACAGATACGCAGTATTTT; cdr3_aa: CAWRGPTDTQYF
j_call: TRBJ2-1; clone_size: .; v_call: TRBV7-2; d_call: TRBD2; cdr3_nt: TGTGCCAGCAGCTCCCTAGCGGGAGTGTCCAATGAGCAGTTCTTC; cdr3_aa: CASSSLAGVSNEQFF
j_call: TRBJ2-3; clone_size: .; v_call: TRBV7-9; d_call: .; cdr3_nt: TGTGCCAGCAGCGGCTATTATGAGGATACGCAGTATTTT; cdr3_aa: CASSGYYEDTQYF
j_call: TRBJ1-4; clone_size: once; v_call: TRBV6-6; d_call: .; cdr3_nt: TGTGCCAGCAGTTACGGAGCTGAAAAACTGTTTTTT; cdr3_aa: CASSYGAEKLFF
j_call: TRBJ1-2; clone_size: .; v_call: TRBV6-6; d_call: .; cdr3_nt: TGTGCCAGCAGTTACCTCGCGTCCGAGGGCCACGGCTACACCTTC; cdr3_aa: CASSYLASEGHGYTF
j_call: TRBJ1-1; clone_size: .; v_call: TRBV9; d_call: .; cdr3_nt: TGTGCCAGCAATAGGCGGAAGAACACTGAAGCTTTCTTT; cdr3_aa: CASNRRKNTEAFF
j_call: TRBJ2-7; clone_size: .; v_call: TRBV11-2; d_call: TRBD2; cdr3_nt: TGTGCCAGCAGCCTGGGGACTAGCGGGATATTCTTCTACGAGCAGTACTTC; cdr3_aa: CASSLGTSGIFFYEQYF
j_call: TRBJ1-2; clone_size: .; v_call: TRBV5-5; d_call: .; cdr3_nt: TGTGCCAGCAGCGGGGGTAACTATGGCTACACCTTC; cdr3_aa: CASSGGNYGYTF